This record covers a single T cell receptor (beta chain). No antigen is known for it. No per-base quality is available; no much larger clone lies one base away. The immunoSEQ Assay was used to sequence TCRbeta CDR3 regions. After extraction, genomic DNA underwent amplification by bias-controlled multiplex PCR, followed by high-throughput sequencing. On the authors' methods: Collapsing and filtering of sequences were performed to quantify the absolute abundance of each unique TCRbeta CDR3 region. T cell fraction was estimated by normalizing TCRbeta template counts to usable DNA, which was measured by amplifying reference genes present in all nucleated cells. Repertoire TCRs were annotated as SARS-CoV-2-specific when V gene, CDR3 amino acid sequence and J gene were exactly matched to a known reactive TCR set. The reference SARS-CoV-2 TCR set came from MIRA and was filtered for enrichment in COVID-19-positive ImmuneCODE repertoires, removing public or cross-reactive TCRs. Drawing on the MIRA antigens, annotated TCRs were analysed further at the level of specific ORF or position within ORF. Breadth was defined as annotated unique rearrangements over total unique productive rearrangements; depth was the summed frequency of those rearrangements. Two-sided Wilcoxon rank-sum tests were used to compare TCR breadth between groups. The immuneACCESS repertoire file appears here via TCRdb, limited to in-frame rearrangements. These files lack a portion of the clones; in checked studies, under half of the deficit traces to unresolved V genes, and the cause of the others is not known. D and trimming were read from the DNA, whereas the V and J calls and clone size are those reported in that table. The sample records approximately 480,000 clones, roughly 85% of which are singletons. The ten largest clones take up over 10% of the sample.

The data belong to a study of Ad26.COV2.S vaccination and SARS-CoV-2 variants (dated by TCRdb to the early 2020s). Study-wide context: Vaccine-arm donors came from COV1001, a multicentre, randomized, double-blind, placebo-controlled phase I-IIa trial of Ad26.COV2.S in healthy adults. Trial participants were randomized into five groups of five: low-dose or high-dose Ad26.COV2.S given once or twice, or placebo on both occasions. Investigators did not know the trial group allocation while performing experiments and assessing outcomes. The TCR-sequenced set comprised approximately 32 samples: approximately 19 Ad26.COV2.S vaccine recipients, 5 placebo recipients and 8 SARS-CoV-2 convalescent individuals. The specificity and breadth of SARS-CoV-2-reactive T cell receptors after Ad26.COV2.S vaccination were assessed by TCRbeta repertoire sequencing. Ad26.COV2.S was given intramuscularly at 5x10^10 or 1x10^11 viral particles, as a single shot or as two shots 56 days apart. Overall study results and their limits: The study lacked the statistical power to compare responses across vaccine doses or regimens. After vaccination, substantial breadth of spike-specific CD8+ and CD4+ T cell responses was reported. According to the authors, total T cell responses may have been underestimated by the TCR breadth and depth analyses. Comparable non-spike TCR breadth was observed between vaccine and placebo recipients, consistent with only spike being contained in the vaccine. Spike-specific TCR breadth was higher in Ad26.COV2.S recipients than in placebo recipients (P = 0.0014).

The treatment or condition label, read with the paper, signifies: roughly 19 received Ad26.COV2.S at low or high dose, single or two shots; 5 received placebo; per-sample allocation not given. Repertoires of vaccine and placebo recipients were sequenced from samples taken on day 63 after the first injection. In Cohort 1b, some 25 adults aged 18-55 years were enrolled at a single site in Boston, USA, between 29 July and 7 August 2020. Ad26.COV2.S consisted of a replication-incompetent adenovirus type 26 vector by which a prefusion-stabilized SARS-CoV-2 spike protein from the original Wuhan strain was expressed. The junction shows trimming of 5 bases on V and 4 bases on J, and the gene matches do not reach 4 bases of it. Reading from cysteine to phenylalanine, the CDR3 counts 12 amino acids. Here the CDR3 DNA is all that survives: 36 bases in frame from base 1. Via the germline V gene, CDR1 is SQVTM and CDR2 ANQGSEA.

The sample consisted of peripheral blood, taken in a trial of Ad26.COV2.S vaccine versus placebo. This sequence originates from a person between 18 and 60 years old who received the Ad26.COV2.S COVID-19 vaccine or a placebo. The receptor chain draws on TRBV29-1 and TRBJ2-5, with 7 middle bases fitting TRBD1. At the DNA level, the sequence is TGCAGCGTTTACCGGGACAGAGAGACCCAGTACTTC. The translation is CSVYRDRETQYF.